Below, one T cell receptor (beta chain) is given with its context. V lost 4 bases to trimming and J lost 2 bases; unmatched junction nucleotides: 4. The CDR3 loop spans 15 amino acids. CDR1 is SGHRS and CDR2 is YFSETQ in the germline V gene. The data originate from a study of cytomegalovirus exposure and HLA in healthy donors. 60 Vbeta and 13 Jbeta primers were used in PCR. The method was immunoSEQ multiplex PCR; TCRdb's version includes in-frame clones alone and lacks a portion of them. The sample contains 80,000 to 100,000 clones, 77% of which appear only once. The TCR originated in a man between 50 and 59 years old in good health and CMV-seropositive. J is TRBJ2-2 and V is TRBV5-1, with 8 bases identical to TRBD1. The sequenced sample was PBMCs. The CDR3 sequence: CASSVGQGNTGELFF. The CDR3 region has the DNA TGCGCCAGCAGCGTAGGACAGGGAAACACCGGGGAGCTGTTTTTT.